These T cell receptor beta chains were read from a single sample in a study of T-cell memory formation after mild COVID-19. In TCRdb, the 5' RACE reads were re-called with MiXCR into one record per CDR3 protein. The sample contains just over 350,000 distinct CDR3 sequences, 14% of which appear only once. The sequenced sample was PBMCs or a T cell subset sorted from them (not recorded which). Receptors originate from a man aged 18 to 30 who had mild COVID-19 (a few samples of this study predate the infection). Cell type and time point are not known. The CDR3 runs from the conserved cysteine through the conserved F or W. The order of the fields is J gene, D gene, V gene, clone size, CDR3 DNA, CDR3 protein. D genes are given only for firm matches. Expanded clones get a size class; other rows say once, few or many, or leave the size out.

TRBJ1-1,-,TRBV5-1,-,TGCGCCAGCAGCTTAAGGGACCCCAGGAACACTGAAGCTTTCTTT,CASSLRDPRNTEAFF
TRBJ1-5,TRBD1,TRBV6-2/TRBV6-3,-,TGTGCCAGCAGGCAAGCCGGGACAGAGTATCAGCCCCAGCATTTT,CASRQAGTEYQPQHF
TRBJ2-5,TRBD2,TRBV3-1,-,TGTGCCAGCAGCCAGGTAGCGGGGTGGTACCAAGAGACCCAGTACTTC,CASSQVAGWYQETQYF
TRBJ2-5,TRBD2,TRBV20-1,few,TGCAGTGCTAGATTGTGGGGGGGTGGACGGGAGACCCAGTACTTC,CSARLWGGGRETQYF
TRBJ1-2,-,TRBV25-1,-,TGTGCCAGCAGTGAGGGCGCGGGGGTTGGCTATGGCTACACCTTC,CASSEGAGVGYGYTF
TRBJ2-5,TRBD2,TRBV7-9,few,TGTGCCAGCAGCCCCACTAGCGGGGGGACCCACGAGACCCAGTACTTC,CASSPTSGGTHETQYF
TRBJ1-6,TRBD1,TRBV27,-,TGTGCCAGCAGTTTTATCGACAGGGGATCACCCCTCCACTTT,CASSFIDRGSPLHF
TRBJ1-1,TRBD1,TRBV5-6,-,TGTGCCAGCAGAGACAGGGGCCGGGGGAACACTGAAGCTTTCTTT,CASRDRGRGNTEAFF
TRBJ1-2,-,TRBV7-2,few,TGTGCCAGCAGCCGCCCCCATGGCTACACCTTC,CASSRPHGYTF
TRBJ1-1,-,TRBV5-1,many,TGTGCCAGCAGTTTCGGGGGGACTGAAGCTTTCTTT,CASSFGGTEAFF
TRBJ1-2,TRBD1,TRBV20-1,few,TGCAGTGCTAGAGAGCCGGGACAGGAGGCTTATACCTTC,CSAREPGQEAYTF
TRBJ1-1,-,TRBV6-6,many,TGTGCCAGCAGTTATGTGCCTGACACTGAAGCTTTCTTT,CASSYVPDTEAFF
TRBJ2-2,TRBD1,TRBV5-1,-,TGCGCCAGCAGCTTATCCGTCGACAGGGTACAGGCCGGGGAGCTGTTTTTT,CASSLSVDRVQAGELFF
TRBJ2-3,-,TRBV20-1,few,TGCAGTGCTAGAGTCTTCAACGGGCCAGATACGCAGTATTTT,CSARVFNGPDTQYF
TRBJ1-6,-,TRBV12-3/TRBV12-4,many,TGTGCCAGCAGTCCGGGACCGTATAATTCACCCCTCCACTTT,CASSPGPYNSPLHF
TRBJ2-5,TRBD2,TRBV6-6,-,TGTGCCAGCAGTACGCGGGGGGTTGGGGAGACCCAGTACTTC,CASSTRGVGETQYF
TRBJ1-1,-,TRBV11-2,few,TGTGCCAGCAGCCTTCCTGACAGCGCCGAAGCTTTCTTT,CASSLPDSAEAFF
TRBJ2-5,-,TRBV5-1,-,TGCGCCAGCAGCTTGGGGGATGTGGCGGAGACCCAGTACTTC,CASSLGDVAETQYF
TRBJ2-3,-,TRBV29-1,many,TGCAGCGGAGCCCCCGGACCAGATACGCAGTATTTT,CSGAPGPDTQYF
TRBJ1-5,TRBD1,TRBV27,many,TGTGCCAGCAGTTTTGGACAGGGCAATCAGCCCCAGCATTTT,CASSFGQGNQPQHF
TRBJ2-7,TRBD2,TRBV30,few,TGTGCCGGAGGCGGGGGGAGTCGCGAGCAGTACTTC,CAGGGGSREQYF
TRBJ2-1,TRBD2,TRBV20-1,-,TGCAGTGCTTTAGCGGGGGGGTCCATCGGGGAGCAGTTCTTC,CSALAGGSIGEQFF
TRBJ1-6,-,TRBV12-3/TRBV12-4,-,TGTGCCAGCAGTTTTTCCCCTCCCTCACCCCTCCACTTT,CASSFSPPSPLHF
TRBJ2-3,TRBD2,TRBV3-1,few,TGTGCCAGCAGCCATCAGAGACTAGCGGGAACAGATACGCAGTATTTT,CASSHQRLAGTDTQYF
TRBJ1-1,-,TRBV20-1,-,TGCAGTGCCAACCCGGGACACTACACTGAAGCTTTCTTT,CSANPGHYTEAFF
TRBJ2-1,TRBD1,TRBV15,-,TGTGCCACCAGCAGAGTTATCCCCGGGACAGGGGCTCATGAGCAGTTCTTC,CATSRVIPGTGAHEQFF
TRBJ2-1,TRBD1,TRBV19,few,TGTGCCAGTAGTATTGGGTGGACAGGGATAATCTTC,CASSIGWTGIIF
TRBJ1-3,-,TRBV12-5,few,TGTGCTAGTGGCTCGATAGGGGGAACTGGAAGCACCATATATTTT,CASGSIGGTGSTIYF
TRBJ2-3,TRBD2,TRBV6-5,-,TGTGCCAGCAGTTACTCGACTAGCGGGGTACCAGATACGCAGTATTTT,CASSYSTSGVPDTQYF
TRBJ2-5,-,TRBV12-3/TRBV12-4,-,TGTGCCAGCAGTTTAGTTTTGAAAGAGACCCAGTACTTC,CASSLVLKETQYF
TRBJ2-3,-,TRBV30,many,TGTGCCTGGAGTCTCGGGGGAGATACGCAGTATTTT,CAWSLGGDTQYF
TRBJ2-3,-,TRBV7-2,few,TGTGCCAGCAGCCCCTGGGGACTCCCCCCAGATACGCAGTATTTT,CASSPWGLPPDTQYF
TRBJ2-2,-,TRBV21-1,-,TGTGCCAGCAGCAAAGAAAGGGGGACATCCTACACCGGGGAGCTGTTTTTT,CASSKERGTSYTGELFF
TRBJ2-3,-,TRBV4-2,-,TGTGCCAGCAGCCAACTGGCGGCTAAGACTTACGGGGATACGCAGTATTTT,CASSQLAAKTYGDTQYF
TRBJ1-1,-,TRBV7-3,few,TGTGCCAGCAGCCGTTTAGGGAAGCTCGGCGGGGACACTGAAGCTTTCTTT,CASSRLGKLGGDTEAFF
TRBJ2-3,-,TRBV11-2,few,TGTGCCAGCAGCTTAGGGAAGGGTAGGGGGGCGAGCACAGATACGCAGTATTTT,CASSLGKGRGASTDTQYF
TRBJ1-6,-,TRBV28,few,TGTGCCAGCAGTTTACCTAAGGAGAGCTCCTATAATTCACCCCTCCACTTT,CASSLPKESSYNSPLHF
TRBJ2-7,-,TRBV4-1,many,TGCGCCAGCAGCCAAGGATTCGGAGGTTACGAGCAGTACTTC,CASSQGFGGYEQYF
TRBJ2-3,TRBD2,TRBV11-2,-,TGTGCCAGCAGCTTACTAGCGGGGTATTCTAGCACAGATACGCAGTATTTT,CASSLLAGYSSTDTQYF
TRBJ2-1,-,TRBV12-3/TRBV12-4,many,TGTGCCAGCAGCCTCTTCGGGGGCGGGGGAGTCAATGAGCAGTTCTTC,CASSLFGGGGVNEQFF
TRBJ2-5,TRBD2,TRBV20-1,-,TGCAGTGCTAGAGGGACTAGCTTACAAGAGACCCAGTACTTC,CSARGTSLQETQYF
TRBJ1-6,-,TRBV7-2,once,TGTGCCAGCAGCTCGACATACGGGGGGAATTCACCCCTCCACTTT,CASSSTYGGNSPLHF
TRBJ2-5,-,TRBV10-1,-,TGCGCCAGCAGTGAGTCGATAGCCGGTGCGGGAGAGACCCAGTACTTC,CASSESIAGAGETQYF
TRBJ2-3,-,TRBV5-1,few,TGCGCCAGCAGGCAGGGAGAGATCACAGATACGCAGTATTTT,CASRQGEITDTQYF
TRBJ1-1,TRBD1,TRBV5-1,many,TGCGCCAGCAGCCAGGGGGCGCAAGGCACTGAAGCTTTCTTT,CASSQGAQGTEAFF
TRBJ2-5,TRBD2,TRBV9,few,TGTGCCAGCAGCGGACTAGCGGGGGGGCCCCAAGAGACCCAGTACTTC,CASSGLAGGPQETQYF
TRBJ1-1,-,TRBV5-5,many,TGTGCCAGCGGAAGGGGTGGGGAAGCTTTCTTT,CASGRGGEAFF
TRBJ2-5,-,TRBV28,-,TGTGCCAGCGGAACACCAGCCCAGCACTTC,CASGTPAQHF
TRBJ1-2,-,TRBV12-3/TRBV12-4,-,TGTGCCAGCAGTTTCGGTCTGAGCTATGGCTACACCTTC,CASSFGLSYGYTF